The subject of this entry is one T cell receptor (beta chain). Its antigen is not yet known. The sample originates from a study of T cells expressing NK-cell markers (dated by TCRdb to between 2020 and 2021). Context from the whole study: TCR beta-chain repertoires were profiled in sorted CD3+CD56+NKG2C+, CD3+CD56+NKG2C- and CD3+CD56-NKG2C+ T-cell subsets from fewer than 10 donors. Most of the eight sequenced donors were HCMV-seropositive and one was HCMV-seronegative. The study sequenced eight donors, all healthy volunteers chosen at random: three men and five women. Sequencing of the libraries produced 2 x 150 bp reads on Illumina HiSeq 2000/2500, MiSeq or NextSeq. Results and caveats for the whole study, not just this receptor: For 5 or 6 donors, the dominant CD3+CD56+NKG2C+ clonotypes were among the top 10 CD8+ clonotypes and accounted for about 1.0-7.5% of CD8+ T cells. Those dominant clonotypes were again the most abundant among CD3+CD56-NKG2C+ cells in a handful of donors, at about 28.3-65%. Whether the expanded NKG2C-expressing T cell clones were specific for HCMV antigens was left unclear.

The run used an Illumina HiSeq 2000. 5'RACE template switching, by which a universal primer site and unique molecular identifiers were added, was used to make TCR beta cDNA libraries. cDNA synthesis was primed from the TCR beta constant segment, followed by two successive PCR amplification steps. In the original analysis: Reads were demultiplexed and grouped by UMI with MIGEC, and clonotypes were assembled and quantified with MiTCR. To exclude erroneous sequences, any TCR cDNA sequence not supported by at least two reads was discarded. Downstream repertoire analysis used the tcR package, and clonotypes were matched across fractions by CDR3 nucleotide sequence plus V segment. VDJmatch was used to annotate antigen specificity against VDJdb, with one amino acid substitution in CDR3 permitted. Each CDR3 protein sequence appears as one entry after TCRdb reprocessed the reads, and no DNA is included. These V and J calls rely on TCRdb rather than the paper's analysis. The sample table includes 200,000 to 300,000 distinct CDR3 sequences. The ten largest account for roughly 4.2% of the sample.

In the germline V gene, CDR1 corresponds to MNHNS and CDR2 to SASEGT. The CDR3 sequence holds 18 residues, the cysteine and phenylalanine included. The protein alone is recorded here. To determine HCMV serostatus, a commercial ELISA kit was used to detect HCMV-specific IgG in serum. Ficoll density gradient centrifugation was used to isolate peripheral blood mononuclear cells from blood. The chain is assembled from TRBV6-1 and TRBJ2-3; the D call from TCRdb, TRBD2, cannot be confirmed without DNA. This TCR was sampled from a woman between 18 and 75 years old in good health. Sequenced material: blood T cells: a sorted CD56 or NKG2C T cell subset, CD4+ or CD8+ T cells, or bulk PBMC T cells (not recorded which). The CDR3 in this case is CASSPLPGTSGYTDTQYF.